Below, 13 T cell receptor beta chains from the same sample are listed, as sequenced in a study of T cell repertoires in cytomegalovirus infection. One entry per CDR3 protein, called by TCRdb with MiXCR from the reads. The table records around 290,000 distinct CDR3 sequences, more than 20% of them present only once. Sequenced material: PBMCs. The receptors derive from a human donor in good health (CMV status not recorded). Some clones in this sample may be carry-over from other donors' samples.

The CDR3 DNA sequence: TGTGCCAGCTCGTCTTTTCTCGGGGGTTCTAGGGGAGACTATGGCTACACCTTC. This encodes CASSSFLGGSRGDYGYTF. The chain is built from TRBV11-2 and TRBJ1-2, with D maybe TRBD1 (5 bases). Per germline, CDR1 SGHAT and CDR2 FQNNGV. This CDR3 spans 18 amino acids. Deletions cut 8 bases from V and 3 bases from J, with 28 bases between.

The chain joins TRBV29-1 to TRBJ2-1, with TRBD2 matching 7 bases. This CDR3 region has 12 residues. V shed 6 bases and J 3 bases; nucleotides not matched to a gene: 2. Germline values: CDR1 SQVTM, CDR2 ANQGSEA. CDR3 sequence reads: CSVRTSYNEQFF. CDR3 DNA sequence: TGCAGCGTCCGGACTAGCTACAATGAGCAGTTCTTC.

The J gene is TRBJ2-7, the V gene TRBV6-6; 12 nucleotides align to TRBD1. Losses at the gene ends were 10 bases for V and 6 bases for J; bases not matched to a gene: 10. Germline CDR1 and CDR2: MNHNY and SVGAGI (reference sequence). This CDR3 has 14 amino acids. In DNA, the CDR3 is TGTGCCAACAGGCCCGGGACAGGGGGCGCCGAGCAGTACTTC. Translated, it gives CANRPGTGGAEQYF.

V usage is TRBV6-5 and J usage is TRBJ1-6, with 8 bases matching TRBD1. In germline, CDR1 is MNHEY, CDR2 SVGAGI. The V segment lost 7 bases and the J segment 7 bases; nucleotides outside the gene matches: 9. This CDR3 spans 15 amino acids. In DNA, the CDR3 is TGTGCCAGCATTTCCACGTGGACAGGGAATTCACCCCTCCACTTT. Amino acids: CASISTWTGNSPLHF.

This clonotype was counted a few times. V usage is TRBV7-2 and J usage is TRBJ2-1, with 10 bases fitting TRBD2. Trimming cost V 1 base and J 9 bases; bases outside gene matches: 12. The CDR3 runs 17 residues. CDR1 and CDR2 from the germline V gene are SGHTA and FQGNSA. CDR3 coding DNA: TGTGCCAGCAGCTTAGTTGGGTGGGCTAGCGGGAGAAGTGAGCAGTTCTTC. Its translation is CASSLVGWASGRSEQFF.

The CDR3 nucleotides are TGTGCCAGCAGTTACCGGGGACTCCAGTCAATTGAGCAGTTCTTC. It codes for CASSYRGLQSIEQFF. The chain couples TRBV6-2 or TRBV6-3 to TRBJ2-1, with D perhaps matching TRBD2 (6 bases). The CDR3 is made up of 15 amino acids. Germline lookup yields CDR1 MNHEY and CDR2 SVGEGT. V was shortened by 2 bases and J by 9 bases, with 17 bases between the two germline ends.

V and J are TRBV7-2 and TRBJ2-3, with TRBD2 matching 8 bases. Trimming cost V 4 bases and J 1 base; bases outside gene matches: 7. The V gene's germline CDR1 is SGHTA and CDR2 FQGNSA. The CDR3 runs to 16 residues. The CDR3 is CASSYRAGDGTDTQYF. CDR3 bases: TGTGCCAGCAGCTACCGAGCGGGAGATGGCACAGATACGCAGTATTTT.

As for this clonotype: This may be a read error, as it is one base from a much larger clone. The rearrangement joins TRBV7-6 to TRBJ1-5; possibly TRBD1 for D (6 bases). CDR3 length: 16 residues. The germline V gene has CDR1 SGHVS and CDR2 FNYEAQ. CDR3 amino acids: CACSLASRGSNQPQHF. DNA for the CDR3: TGTGCCTGCAGCTTAGCATCCAGGGGAAGCAATCAGCCCCAGCATTTT.

CDR3 region: CASSQKQGGQTQYF. The DNA of the CDR3 is TGCGCCAGCAGCCAGAAGCAAGGGGGACAGACCCAGTACTTC. The gene calls are TRBV4-3 and TRBJ2-5; tentative D call: TRBD1 (6 bases). The CDR3 has 14 amino acids. Deletions cut 3 bases from V and 6 bases from J, with 14 bases between. CDR1 LGHNA and CDR2 YSLEER come from the germline V gene.

The V call is TRBV20-1, the J call TRBJ2-5; D unresolved. This CDR3 comprises 16 residues. V dropped 1 base and J dropped 0 bases, with 15 bases sitting between them. The germline gives CDR1 DFQATT, CDR2 SNEGSKA (reference sequence). CDR3 sequence: CSARGPGPTYQETQYF. In nucleotides, the CDR3 is TGCAGTGCTAGAGGCCCGGGCCCGACCTACCAAGAGACCCAGTACTTC.

This clonotype was seen a handful of times. The chain joins TRBV12-3 or TRBV12-4 to TRBJ2-7; possible D gene TRBD1, 5 bases. This CDR3 has 13 residues. The germline V and J ends were trimmed by 5 bases and 13 bases, with 21 bases remaining between them. CDR3 bases: TGTGCCAGCAGTCCGACCGGACACCCCGTACAATACTTC. It specifies CASSPTGHPVQYF.

V and J are TRBV5-1 and TRBJ2-4; 8 bases map to TRBD1. Germline CDR1 is SGHRS and CDR2 is YFSETQ. Losses at the gene ends were 4 bases for V and 9 bases for J; bases not matched to a gene: 6. This CDR3 has 13 residues. Written as DNA, the CDR3 is TGCGCCAGCAGCACCGACAGGGGAGGCATTCAGTACTTC. It yields the protein CASSTDRGGIQYF. Supplemented by reference TRBV5-1 and TRBJ2-4, the full variable domain reads KAGVTQTPRYLIKTRGQQVTLSCSPISGHRSVSWYQQTPGQGLQFLFEYFSETQRNKGNFPGRFSGRQFSNSRSEMNVSTLELGDSALYLCASSTDRGGIQYFGAGTRLSVL.

The chain uses TRBV28 and TRBJ2-7, with 9 bases aligning to TRBD2. This CDR3 has 15 residues. J gave up 0 bases and V 3 bases, and 3 bases lay outside the gene matches. Per the germline V gene, CDR1 is MDHEN and CDR2 is SYDVKM. The CDR3: CASSFQRGDSYEQYF. The CDR3 DNA sequence: TGTGCCAGCAGTTTCCAGCGGGGGGACTCCTACGAGCAGTACTTC.